A selection of T cell receptor beta chains follows, all from one sample in a study of CD8+ T cells in alopecia areata. The method was immunoSEQ multiplex PCR; TCRdb's version includes in-frame clones alone and lacks a portion of them. The sample holds 100,000 to 150,000 clones, approximately 60% seen once. The material was CD4+ T cells sorted from blood, obtained at week 4, from a patient treated with tofacitinib. These receptors were taken from a human donor with alopecia areata. Each CDR3 is given with its conserved first and last residue. D genes are given only for firm matches. Clone sizes are given selectively: once, few, many, or a class where the clone is expanded.

v_gene: TRBV11-1
j_gene: TRBJ2-2
d_gene: TRBD1
abundance: few
CDR3nt: TGTGCCAGCAGCTGGGGACAGGAGAACACCGGGGAGCTGTTTTTT
CDR3aa: CASSWGQENTGELFF

v_gene: TRBV28
j_gene: TRBJ1-4
d_gene: -
abundance: -
CDR3nt: TGTGCCAGCAATCCCCCGGGTCTTCCCGAAAAACTGTTTTTT
CDR3aa: CASNPPGLPEKLFF

v_gene: TRBV9
j_gene: TRBJ2-7
d_gene: -
abundance: -
CDR3nt: TGTGCCAGCAGCACTACCGACGGACCCTACGAGCAGTACTTC
CDR3aa: CASSTTDGPYEQYF

v_gene: TRBV20-1
j_gene: TRBJ1-2
d_gene: -
abundance: -
CDR3nt: TGCAGTGCTGGGGCCTCGGGTGGCTACACCTTC
CDR3aa: CSAGASGGYTF

v_gene: TRBV27
j_gene: TRBJ2-7
d_gene: -
abundance: -
CDR3nt: TGTGCCAGCACAGGGGACTCCTACGAGCAGTACTTC
CDR3aa: CASTGDSYEQYF

v_gene: TRBV4-3
j_gene: TRBJ2-3
d_gene: TRBD2
abundance: -
CDR3nt: TGCGCCAGCAGCCTCATAGCGGGGGGGATCACAGATACGCAGTATTTT
CDR3aa: CASSLIAGGITDTQYF

v_gene: TRBV5-6
j_gene: TRBJ2-5
d_gene: -
abundance: -
CDR3nt: TGTGCCAGCAGCTCAAGAGAGACCCAGTACTTC
CDR3aa: CASSSRETQYF

v_gene: TRBV15
j_gene: TRBJ2-3
d_gene: TRBD1
abundance: -
CDR3nt: TGTGCCACCAGCAGAGCCTCCGGGACAGGGGCAGATACGCAGTATTTT
CDR3aa: CATSRASGTGADTQYF

v_gene: TRBV4-2
j_gene: TRBJ2-2
d_gene: TRBD1
abundance: -
CDR3nt: TGTGCCAGCAGCCCCTCACGTAGGACAGGGTATCCCGGGGAGCTGTTTTTT
CDR3aa: CASSPSRRTGYPGELFF

v_gene: TRBV2
j_gene: TRBJ1-5
d_gene: -
abundance: -
CDR3nt: TGTGCCAGCAGTGATGTCAGCAATCAGCCCCAGCATTTT
CDR3aa: CASSDVSNQPQHF

v_gene: TRBV15
j_gene: TRBJ1-2
d_gene: TRBD1
abundance: -
CDR3nt: TGTGCCACCAGGTCTCCGGGACAGGGGGCGGGAGGCTACACCTTC
CDR3aa: CATRSPGQGAGGYTF

v_gene: TRBV7-3
j_gene: TRBJ1-6
d_gene: -
abundance: -
CDR3nt: TGTGCCAGCAGCTCTTGGGGGTATAATTCACCCCTCCACTTT
CDR3aa: CASSSWGYNSPLHF

v_gene: TRBV19
j_gene: TRBJ2-7
d_gene: TRBD2
abundance: -
CDR3nt: TGTGCCAGTCGGACTAGCGGGAGAGAAGAGCAGTACTTC
CDR3aa: CASRTSGREEQYF

v_gene: TRBV7-2
j_gene: TRBJ2-2
d_gene: -
abundance: -
CDR3nt: TGTGCCAGCAGCTTAGCGGGGAACACCGGGGAGCTGTTTTTT
CDR3aa: CASSLAGNTGELFF

v_gene: TRBV9
j_gene: TRBJ2-3
d_gene: -
abundance: -
CDR3nt: TGTGCCAGCAGCCCATCTGTCTCAGATACGCAGTATTTT
CDR3aa: CASSPSVSDTQYF

v_gene: TRBV6-5
j_gene: TRBJ1-2
d_gene: -
abundance: -
CDR3nt: TGTGCCAGCAGTAGAGACAGATACTATGGCTACACCTTC
CDR3aa: CASSRDRYYGYTF

v_gene: TRBV30
j_gene: TRBJ1-4
d_gene: -
abundance: -
CDR3nt: TGTGCCTGGATGGCAGGGCTGGGTGAAAAACTGTTTTTT
CDR3aa: CAWMAGLGEKLFF

v_gene: TRBV4-1
j_gene: TRBJ1-2
d_gene: -
abundance: -
CDR3nt: TGCGCCAGCAGCCAAGTTAAGAGGAGTATCGGCTACACCTTC
CDR3aa: CASSQVKRSIGYTF

v_gene: TRBV7-7
j_gene: TRBJ2-5
d_gene: TRBD2
abundance: -
CDR3nt: TGTGCCAGCTCTGGAGCTAGCGGGGGTTTGGAGACCCAGTACTTC
CDR3aa: CASSGASGGLETQYF

v_gene: TRBV7-3
j_gene: TRBJ2-3
d_gene: -
abundance: -
CDR3nt: TGTGCCAGCAGCTTAGATCGGTGGCAGCATACGCAGTATTTT
CDR3aa: CASSLDRWQHTQYF